Below are 22 T cell receptor beta chains sequenced from a single sample in a study of Ad26.COV2.S vaccination and SARS-CoV-2 variants. Assay used: immunoSEQ multiplex PCR; TCRdb lists only in-frame clones, some missing. This sample has roughly 450,000 clones, with 90% found just once. The treatment is: over 15 received Ad26.COV2.S at low or high dose, single or two shots; 5 received placebo; per-sample allocation not given. Day 63 following the first vaccine or placebo injection was when the samples were taken. Source: peripheral blood, taken in a trial of Ad26.COV2.S vaccine versus placebo. The receptors come from a person aged 18-60 years who received the Ad26.COV2.S COVID-19 vaccine or a placebo.

The CDR3 nucleotides are TGTGCCAGCAGTGAACTCGGCATTCGGGGCTATGGCTACACCTTC. Translation: CASSELGIRGYGYTF. This sequence joins TRBV2 and TRBJ1-2; D unclear. Germline lookup yields CDR1 SNHLY and CDR2 FYNNEI. The ends were cut back, 2 bases at V and 4 bases at J, with 14 bases in the middle. The CDR3 contains 15 residues.

V and J are TRBV4-3 and TRBJ2-6, with D perhaps TRBD1 (5 bases). Trimming removed 3 bases at V and 11 bases at J, with 17 bases between. Germline V gene lookup returns CDR1 LGHNA and CDR2 YSLEER. This CDR3 is 15 amino acids long. CDR3 in amino acids: CASSQDQGLSDVLTF. In nucleotides, the CDR3 is TGCGCCAGCAGCCAGGACCAGGGTCTATCGGACGTCCTGACTTTC.

This clone was counted a single time. The CDR3 here is CASSYTDTQYF. The CDR3 DNA follows: TGTGCCAGCAGCTACACAGATACGCAGTATTTT. This sequence joins TRBV7-9 and TRBJ2-3; D gene ambiguous. V was shortened by 4 bases and J by 2 bases, with 1 base between the two germline ends. The CDR3 runs 11 residues. Germline assignment: CDR1 SEHNR and CDR2 FQNEAQ (reference sequence).

V usage is TRBV7-9 and J usage is TRBJ2-2; D assignment may be TRBD1 or TRBD2 (5 bases each). Trimming removed 4 bases from V and 5 bases from J, with 11 bases in between. The CDR3 sequence is 14 residues long. Germline V gene sequence: CDR1 SEHNR, CDR2 FQNEAQ (reference sequence). CDR3 sequence (DNA): TGTGCCAGCAGCTCCCGTGGGGGAACCGGGGAGCTGTTTTTT. As protein: CASSSRGGTGELFF.

The chain uses TRBV6-2 or TRBV6-3 and TRBJ2-2; 7 nucleotides agree with TRBD2. CDR3 length: 15 residues. Germline V gene data show CDR1 as MNHEY and CDR2 as SVGEGT. The V and J ends lost 2 bases and 6 bases, in that order; junction bases with no gene match: 6. As DNA, the CDR3 is TGTGCCAGCAGTTACATCAGCGGGACCGCCGGGGAGCTGTTTTTT. This codes for CASSYISGTAGELFF.

J is TRBJ2-1 and V is TRBV12-3 or TRBV12-4, with unresolved D. The CDR3 length is 13 residues. The V and J ends lost 5 bases and 4 bases respectively, with 9 bases between them. CDR3 DNA: TGTGCCAGCAGTCCTTCAGTGTACAATGAGCAGTTCTTC. It yields the protein CASSPSVYNEQFF.

The chain employs TRBV7-2 and TRBJ2-5; D unclear. This CDR3 comprises 14 residues. The germline V and J ends were trimmed by 0 bases and 4 bases, with 9 bases remaining between them. From germline, CDR1 is SGHTA and CDR2 FQGNSA. The CDR3 DNA reads as TGTGCCAGCAGCTTAGCAAATCCCGCAGAGACCCAGTACTTC. Translating gives CASSLANPAETQYF.

The chain is built from TRBV4-3 and TRBJ1-2, with TRBD1 identical over 8 bases. V was clipped by 3 bases and J by 6 bases; unmatched bases: 9. Germline CDR1 is LGHNA and CDR2 is YSLEER. The CDR3 contains 15 residues. CDR3 loop: CASSHHRGDINGYTF. The CDR3 nucleotides are TGCGCCAGCAGCCACCACAGGGGGGATATAAATGGCTACACCTTC.

V usage is TRBV7-8 and J usage is TRBJ2-2, with TRBD2 identical over 7 bases. J was trimmed by 2 bases and V by 3 bases; bases with no gene match: 3. CDR1 and CDR2 (germline): SGHVS, FQNEAQ. The CDR3 loop spans 15 amino acids. The CDR3 DNA reads TGTGCCAGCAGCTTTCTAGCGGACAACACCGGGGAGCTGTTTTTT. Amino acid sequence: CASSFLADNTGELFF.

This clone was seen a single time. The chain employs TRBV5-5 and TRBJ2-7; D gene unclear. Trimming stripped 0 bases from V and 3 bases from J, with 1 base between. CDR3 length: 11 amino acids. Germline V CDR1 and CDR2: SGHKS, YYEKEE (reference sequence). In DNA form, the CDR3 reads TGTGCCAGCAGCTTGGGCTACGAGCAGTACTTC. Encoded protein: CASSLGYEQYF.

The count of this clone is one. The chain has TRBV11-3 and TRBJ1-5, with 10 nucleotides matching TRBD1. Germline values: CDR1 SGHNT, CDR2 YENEEA. The CDR3 runs to 18 residues. J gave up 1 base and V 2 bases, and 8 bases lay outside the gene matches. For the CDR3, the DNA is TGTGCCAGCAGCTTAACCGGACAGGGGGAAAAAAGCAATCAGCCCCAGCATTTT. Protein: CASSLTGQGEKSNQPQHF.

The chain uses TRBV27 and TRBJ2-3; 8 nucleotides agree with TRBD2. The CDR3 is made up of 18 amino acids. Germline-derived CDR1 and CDR2 are MNHEY and SMNVEV (reference sequence). The junction had 12 bases not matched to a gene; V was cut back by 3 bases and J by 1 base. The CDR3 coding sequence is TGTGCCAGCAGTTTTAGAACTAGCGGCAGCCAGGGCACAGATACGCAGTATTTT. It yields the protein CASSFRTSGSQGTDTQYF.

The CDR3 spells CASSQVAWAGELFF. CDR3 coding DNA: TGCGCCAGCAGCCAAGTTGCGTGGGCCGGGGAGCTGTTTTTT. The chain employs TRBV4-1 and TRBJ2-2; D is unresolved. The germline V gene has CDR1 MGHRA and CDR2 YSYEKL. The CDR3 consists of 14 residues. Between the trimmed V and J ends, which lost 1 base and 6 bases, there was a span of 9 bases.

This chain connects TRBV20-1 to TRBJ2-7; 10 bases match TRBD2. With V trimmed by 3 bases and J by 5 bases, 10 bases remained unmatched. CDR1 is DFQATT, CDR2 SNEGSKA, per germline (reference sequence). This CDR3 spans 15 amino acids. CDR3 amino acids: CSASARLAGVNEQYF. CDR3 DNA: TGCAGTGCTAGTGCTCGCCTAGCGGGAGTGAACGAGCAGTACTTC.

V gene TRBV7-7 combines with J gene TRBJ2-2; 12 nucleotides agree with TRBD1. The germline V gene has CDR1 SSHAT and CDR2 FNYEAQ (reference sequence). The J segment lost 6 bases and the V segment lost 6 bases, leaving 5 bases of the junction unmatched. The CDR3 length is 15 residues. Here the CDR3 reads CASSPGTGGSGELFF. CDR3 coding DNA: TGTGCCAGCAGTCCCGGGACAGGGGGCTCCGGGGAGCTGTTTTTT.

The chain joins TRBV6-5 to TRBJ2-1; D not resolved. The CDR3 sequence is 14 residues long. V was clipped by 2 bases and J by 4 bases, with 9 bases between them. The germline V gene encodes CDR1 MNHEY and CDR2 SVGAGI. The CDR3 protein is CASSYMGGYNEQFF. CDR3 nucleotide sequence: TGTGCCAGCAGTTACATGGGCGGTTACAATGAGCAGTTCTTC.

The chain recombines TRBV7-9 with TRBJ2-7; D is uncertain. V gave up 5 bases and J gave up 6 bases, with 8 bases separating them. Germline CDR1 SEHNR, CDR2 FQNEAQ (reference sequence). The CDR3 covers 11 residues. The CDR3 spells CASSQDSEQYF. In DNA form, the CDR3 reads TGTGCCAGCAGCCAAGATAGCGAGCAGTACTTC.

V usage is TRBV7-9 and J usage is TRBJ2-7; maybe TRBD1 (6 bases). The CDR3 loop spans 15 amino acids. The germline V and J ends were trimmed by 1 base and 0 bases, with 10 bases remaining between them. CDR1 is SEHNR, CDR2 FQNEAQ, per germline (reference sequence). CDR3 sequence reads: CASSLGGGYSYEQYF. The CDR3 nucleotides read TGTGCCAGCAGCTTAGGAGGGGGATACTCCTACGAGCAGTACTTC.

The chain carries TRBV4-2 and TRBJ2-2; TRBD2 agrees at 11 bases. V shed 0 bases and J 3 bases; nucleotides not matched to a gene: 3. CDR1 is LGHNA and CDR2 is YNFKEQ in the germline V gene. This CDR3 has 17 amino acids. The chain's CDR3 is CASSQELAGVDTGELFF. As DNA, the CDR3 is TGTGCCAGCAGCCAAGAACTAGCGGGAGTTGACACCGGGGAGCTGTTTTTT.

V and J are TRBV28 and TRBJ2-3, with 9 bases matching TRBD2. V lost 6 bases and J lost 2; bases outside the gene matches: 6. The CDR3 consists of 15 residues. Germline V gene data show CDR1 as MDHEN and CDR2 as SYDVKM. CDR3 sequence reads: CASSSPSGITDTQYF. As DNA, the CDR3 is TGTGCCAGCAGCTCTCCTAGCGGGATCACAGATACGCAGTATTTT.

The rearrangement joins TRBV12-3 or TRBV12-4 to TRBJ2-1, with D tentatively TRBD2 (7 bases). V was shortened by 5 bases and J by 9 bases, with 11 bases between the two germline ends. The length of the CDR3 is 12 residues. The CDR3 DNA follows: TGTGCCAGCAGTCTTAGGGGGGGTGAGCAGTTCTTC. Translating it yields CASSLRGGEQFF.

The chain recombines TRBV18 with TRBJ2-6, with D tentatively TRBD1 (6 bases). The CDR3 spans 19 residues. Trimming removed 3 bases at V and 0 bases at J, with 18 bases between. Germline values: CDR1 KGHSH, CDR2 LQKENI. The CDR3 loop reads CASSPLIPGHNSGANVLTF. The DNA of the CDR3 is TGTGCCAGCTCACCCCTAATCCCGGGACACAACTCTGGGGCCAACGTCCTGACTTTC. Full variable domain (outside the CDR3, taken from reference TRBV18 and TRBJ2-6): NAGVMQNPRHLVRRRGQEARLRCSPMKGHSHVYWYRQLPEEGLKFMVYLQKENIIDESGMPKERFSAEFPKEGPSILRIQQVVRGDSAAYFCASSPLIPGHNSGANVLTFGAGSRLTVL.